The 10 T cell receptor beta chains reported below all come from one sample, sequenced in a study of blood T cell repertoires in COVID-19. Libraries were prepared by immunoSEQ multiplex PCR; TCRdb keeps only in-frame clonotypes and omits some of them. The sample lists about 250,000 clones; roughly 88% were seen once. The sequencing sample was made of peripheral blood. These receptors all stem from a human donor with COVID-19, enrolled during active disease. The donor label of this sample is uncertain.

The rearrangement links TRBV6-1 to TRBJ2-1; TRBD1 might be the D (5 bases). The V end was cut by 3 bases, the J end by 1 base, with 10 bases between. There are 15 residues in the CDR3. Germline loops: CDR1 MNHNS, CDR2 SASEGT. CDR3 nucleotide sequence: TGTGCCAGCAGTGATTCCCCAGGGTCCTACAATGAGCAGTTCTTC. Amino acids: CASSDSPGSYNEQFF.

This sequence joins TRBV2 and TRBJ2-7; TRBD2 agrees at 14 bases. This CDR3 comprises 15 residues. Germline CDR1 SNHLY, CDR2 FYNNEI. Trimming cost V 5 bases and J 7 bases; bases outside gene matches: 7. CDR3 bases: TGTGCCAGCAGTTCTAGACTAGCGGGAGGGAGAGAGCAGTACTTC. Residues: CASSSRLAGGREQYF.

The genes are TRBV4-2 and TRBJ1-5; TRBD1 matches 7 bases. CDR3 length equals 17 residues. Germline V gives CDR1 LGHNA, CDR2 YNFKEQ. V lost 5 bases, J lost 2 bases, and 12 bases stayed unmatched. The CDR3 sequence: CASSGRPGTDRNQPQHF. The CDR3 nucleotides are TGTGCCAGCAGCGGTCGCCCCGGGACAGACCGCAATCAGCCCCAGCATTTT.

The chain joins TRBV28 to TRBJ2-1, with 11 bases lining up with TRBD1. The CDR3 totals 16 residues. The germline V gene encodes CDR1 MDHEN and CDR2 SYDVKM. With V trimmed by 6 bases and J by 8 bases, 12 bases remained unmatched. The CDR3 spells CASRSAGTGGIHEQFF. The CDR3 DNA reads as TGTGCCAGCAGGTCAGCGGGGACAGGGGGTATCCATGAGCAGTTCTTC.

V and J are TRBV9 and TRBJ2-1, with 8 positions matching TRBD2. After removal of 5 bases from V and 9 bases from J, the junction contained 13 bases not matched to a gene. CDR3 size: 15 residues. The germline V gene has CDR1 SGDLS and CDR2 YYNGEE. The CDR3 sequence is CASSETGTSIGEQFF. CDR3 bases: TGTGCCAGCAGTGAAACCGGGACTAGTATCGGTGAGCAGTTCTTC.

This clone has just a few counts. The chain links TRBV28 to TRBJ1-2; 7 bases line up with TRBD1. This CDR3 has 14 amino acids. Germline V gives CDR1 MDHEN, CDR2 SYDVKM. With 4 bases clipped from V and 4 bases from J, the junction kept 6 bases outside the gene matches. This CDR3 reads CASSSPDRVYGYTF. The DNA for the CDR3 is TGTGCCAGCAGTTCCCCAGACAGGGTCTATGGCTACACCTTC.

This clone was seen a handful of times. The rearrangement links TRBV19 to TRBJ1-2, with unresolved D. The CDR3 contains 12 residues. Trimming stripped 7 bases from V and 2 bases from J, with 8 bases between. The germline V gene has CDR1 LNHDA and CDR2 SQIVND (reference sequence). The chain's CDR3 is CASISENYGYTF. Written as DNA, the CDR3 is TGTGCCAGTATCTCCGAGAACTATGGCTACACCTTC.

V is TRBV19 and J is TRBJ1-4; D perhaps matches TRBD1 (6 bases). Trimming left V 3 bases short and J 8 bases short, with 13 bases between. Per the germline V gene, CDR1 is LNHDA and CDR2 is SQIVND (reference sequence). This CDR3 is 14 amino acids long. The CDR3 nucleotides read TGTGCCAGTAGTATGCAGGGGCGGACGGAAAAACTGTTTTTT. It is translated as CASSMQGRTEKLFF.

The chain is built from TRBV29-1 and TRBJ1-1; D is perhaps TRBD1 (5 bases). Germline lookup yields CDR1 SQVTM and CDR2 ANQGSEA. The CDR3 runs to 15 residues. Trimming shortened V by 4 bases and J by 6 bases, and 21 bases separated the two germline ends. The CDR3 DNA follows: TGCAGCGTTGGCGGGGCTACGACAACCTTAGCTGAAGCTTTCTTT. This sequence encodes CSVGGATTTLAEAFF.

The genes are TRBV7-2 and TRBJ2-3, with a weak D call TRBD1 (6 bases). The CDR3 length is 15 residues. Trimming shortened V by 1 base and J by 2 bases, and 10 bases separated the two germline ends. From germline, CDR1 is SGHTA and CDR2 FQGNSA. Here the CDR3 reads CASSLEGQSTDTQYF. The CDR3 DNA is TGTGCCAGCAGCTTAGAAGGACAGTCCACAGATACGCAGTATTTT.